The 13 T cell receptor beta chains in this list originate from one sample, sequenced in a study of blood T cell repertoires in COVID-19. The method was immunoSEQ multiplex PCR; TCRdb's version includes in-frame clones alone and lacks a portion of them. This sample has roughly 280,000 clones, with around 90% found just once. The sequencing input was peripheral blood. These receptor sequences come from a woman in her forties or fifties who had recovered from COVID-19.

CDR3 DNA sequence: TGTGCCAGCAGTAATGGAGTCTACGAGCAGTACTTC. This translates into CASSNGVYEQYF. This chain connects TRBV27 to TRBJ2-7; D is unclear. Deletions cut 5 bases from V and 3 bases from J, with 8 bases between. This CDR3 is built from 12 residues. Germline CDR1 MNHEY, CDR2 SMNVEV (reference sequence).

This chain links TRBV10-1 with TRBJ2-7, with 7 bases matching TRBD2. Per germline, CDR1 WNHNN and CDR2 SYGVQD (reference sequence). With V trimmed by 3 bases and J by 3 bases, 5 bases remained unmatched. The CDR3 is 14 amino acids. CDR3 region: CASSEPGLFYEQYF. CDR3 bases: TGCGCCAGCAGTGAACCGGGACTATTCTACGAGCAGTACTTC.

The CDR3 sequence is CASSTTGGGETQYF. CDR3 nucleotide sequence: TGTGCCAGCAGCACCACAGGGGGCGGGGAGACCCAGTACTTC. The J gene is TRBJ2-5, the V gene TRBV28, with 9 bases that match TRBD1. The CDR3 totals 14 residues. After removal of 6 bases from V and 5 bases from J, the junction contained 7 bases not matched to a gene. CDR1 and CDR2 (germline): MDHEN, SYDVKM.

Written as DNA, the CDR3 is TGTGCCAGCAGCTTGAAGGCCCACAGTACAGTGAACACTGAAGCTTTCTTT. Amino acids: CASSLKAHSTVNTEAFF. The V and J genes are TRBV28 and TRBJ1-1; no firm D call. Germline CDR1 is MDHEN and CDR2 is SYDVKM. The CDR3 extends over 17 amino acids. V lost 6 bases and J lost 0, with 20 bases in between.

The rearrangement uses TRBV5-4 and TRBJ1-2; 7 bases align to TRBD1. With 3 bases clipped from V and 7 bases from J, the junction kept 9 bases outside the gene matches. Germline CDR1 reads SGHNT; CDR2 reads YYREEE (reference sequence). The CDR3 runs to 14 residues. The CDR3 here is CASSSQGGMGGYTF. The CDR3 nucleotides are TGTGCCAGCAGCTCTCAAGGGGGCATGGGTGGCTACACCTTC.

This CDR3 reads CASSYYAGTDEQYF. CDR3 in DNA: TGTGCCAGCAGTTACTATGCGGGAACCGACGAGCAGTACTTC. This chain uses TRBV6-6 with TRBJ2-7, with a tentative D call TRBD2 (6 bases). The CDR3 is 14 amino acids. From germline, CDR1 is MNHNY and CDR2 SVGAGI (reference sequence). Trimming left V 1 base short and J 5 bases short, with 12 bases between.

This chain links TRBV5-1 with TRBJ2-1, with 7 bases that match TRBD2. The germline V gene encodes CDR1 SGHRS and CDR2 YFSETQ. Unmatched junction bases numbered 7, after V lost 4 bases and J lost 0 bases. This CDR3 is built from 16 residues. CDR3 nucleotides: TGCGCCAGCAGCGGGCCGGGGGGAGGCTCCTACAATGAGCAGTTCTTC. Translation: CASSGPGGGSYNEQFF.

This clone appeared a few times. This chain uses TRBV6-5 with TRBJ2-3; 9 nucleotides match TRBD2. This CDR3 is 16 amino acids long. V shed 2 bases, J shed 1 base, and the junction held 4 bases outside the gene matches. Per germline, CDR1 MNHEY and CDR2 SVGAGI. The CDR3 DNA sequence: TGTGCCAGCAGTTACCTTCGGACTAGCGGCACAGATACGCAGTATTTT. Its translation is CASSYLRTSGTDTQYF.

The chain recombines TRBV6-2 or TRBV6-3 with TRBJ2-2, with D unresolved. Trimming shortened V by 4 bases and J by 7 bases, and 7 bases separated the two germline ends. The length of the CDR3 is 12 residues. CDR1 MNHEY and CDR2 SVGEGT come from the germline V gene. The CDR3 DNA reads as TGTGCCAGCAGTTCTTCCGGCGGGGAGCTGTTTTTT. Translated: CASSSSGGELFF.

The V and J genes are TRBV6-6 and TRBJ2-7; tentatively, D is TRBD1 (6 bases). V was shortened by 8 bases and J by 1 base, with 12 bases between the two germline ends. The CDR3 sequence is 13 residues long. Germline V gives CDR1 MNHNY, CDR2 SVGAGI (reference sequence). The DNA of the CDR3 is TGTGCCAGCGGGGACAAGGAATCCTACGAGCAGTACTTC. Its translation is CASGDKESYEQYF.

The rearrangement links TRBV5-1 to TRBJ1-6; TRBD1 is a possible D gene (5 bases). Trimming stripped 4 bases from V and 0 bases from J, with 11 bases between. Looked up from germline, CDR1 is SGHRS and CDR2 is YFSETQ. The CDR3 has 16 residues. The CDR3 loop is CASSRDGSSYNSPLHF. The CDR3 DNA reads TGCGCCAGCAGCCGGGACGGGAGCTCCTATAATTCACCCCTCCACTTT.

The chain employs TRBV27 and TRBJ2-7, with 12 positions matching TRBD2. The CDR3 is 15 amino acids. The V segment lost 8 bases and the J segment 6 bases; nucleotides outside the gene matches: 11. Germline values: CDR1 MNHEY, CDR2 SMNVEV (reference sequence). The CDR3 DNA is TGTGCCAGCGGACCCCCTAGCGGGAGGGCGGGCGAGCAGTACTTC. Translated: CASGPPSGRAGEQYF.

The chain links TRBV6-6 to TRBJ1-5, with a tentative D call TRBD1 (6 bases). CDR1 MNHNY and CDR2 SVGAGI come from the germline V gene (reference sequence). This CDR3 is 14 amino acids long. Trimming stripped 2 bases from V and 4 bases from J, with 9 bases between. Here the CDR3 DNA reads TGTGCCAGCAGTTACACAGGGTTTAATCAGCCCCAGCATTTT. Protein product: CASSYTGFNQPQHF.